This T cell receptor (beta chain) was recovered during a study of CD8 T cells in Susac syndrome. The CDR3 sequence is 13 residues long. Germline assignment: CDR1 SQVTM and CDR2 ANQGSEA. V was cut by 1 base and J by 2 bases, with 9 bases left in between. Random hexamers were used to reverse transcribe an amount of roughly 0.5 to 1 ug RNA. The TCR beta CDR3 was amplified by immunoSEQ multiplex PCR across 54 Vbeta, 13 Jbeta. TCRdb redid the calling of the immunoSEQ multiplex PCR reads with MiXCR, one entry per CDR3 protein. The sample yields around 230,000 distinct CDR3 sequences, about 96% seen once. The CD8+ and CD4+ T cells were negatively isolated, with the TEMRA cells enriched by FACS.

The TCR was taken from a human donor with multiple sclerosis. V usage is TRBV29-1 and J usage is TRBJ2-7, with no clear D. The specimen sequenced was CD4+ T cells from PBMCs. As DNA, the CDR3 is TGCAGCGTTGAAGCCGTGAACACCTACGAGCAGTACTTC. Translation: CSVEAVNTYEQYF.